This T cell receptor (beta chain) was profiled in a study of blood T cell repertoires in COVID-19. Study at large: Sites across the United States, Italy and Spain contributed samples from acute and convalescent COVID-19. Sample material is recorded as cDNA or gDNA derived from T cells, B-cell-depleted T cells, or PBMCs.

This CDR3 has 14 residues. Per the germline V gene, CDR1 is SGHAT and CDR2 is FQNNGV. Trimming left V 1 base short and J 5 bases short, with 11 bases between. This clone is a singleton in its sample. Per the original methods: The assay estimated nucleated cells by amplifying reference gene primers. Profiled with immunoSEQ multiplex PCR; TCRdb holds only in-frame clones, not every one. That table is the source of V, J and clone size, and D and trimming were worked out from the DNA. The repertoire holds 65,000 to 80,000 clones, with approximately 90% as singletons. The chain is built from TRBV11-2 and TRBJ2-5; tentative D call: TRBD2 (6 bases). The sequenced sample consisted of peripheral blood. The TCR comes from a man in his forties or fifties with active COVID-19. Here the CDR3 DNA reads TGTGCCAGCAGCTTAGGGGGACTCGGGGAGACCCAGTACTTC. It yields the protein CASSLGGLGETQYF. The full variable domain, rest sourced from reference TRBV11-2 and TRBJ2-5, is EAGVAQSPRYKIIEKRQSVAFWCNPISGHATLYWYQQILGQGPKLLIQFQNNGVVDDSQLPKDRFSAERLKGVDSTLKIQPAKLEDSAVYLCASSLGGLGETQYFGPGTRLLVL.